A single sample is the source of the 24 T cell receptor beta chains below, sequenced in a study of CD8 T cells in Susac syndrome (dated by TCRdb to the late 2010s). Library creation used the immunoSEQ multiplex PCR assay. RNA was extracted using the RNeasy kit, and roughly 0.45 to 1 ug of the RNA was reverse transcribed with random hexamers. TCRdb reanalyzed the raw reads on its own, using fastp at Q25 for trimming and MiXCR for clone calling, and kept in-frame beta chains. Identical CDR3 protein sequences are pooled into one entry, listed with their most common genes and DNA. Counted in this sample were some 190,000 distinct CDR3 sequences; approximately 95% of them appeared once. The biggest ten clones account for more than 0.09% of the sample. The sample consisted of CD4+ T cells from PBMCs. The source of these receptors is a human donor with multiple sclerosis.

This chain joins TRBV20-1 and TRBJ1-6, with a possible D match to TRBD1 (6 bases). The CDR3 loop spans 18 amino acids. The germline V and J ends were trimmed by 8 bases and 6 bases, with 29 bases remaining between them. Per the germline V gene, CDR1 is DFQATT and CDR2 is SNEGSKA (reference sequence). CDR3 in DNA: TGCAGTTCTTTCGCCCGTAGACGGGGGGCCAGTTCTAATTCACCCCTCCACTTT. As protein: CSSFARRRGASSNSPLHF.

The CDR3 loop is CASSVNPSGNTGELFF. CDR3 DNA sequence: TGTGCCAGCAGCGTAAATCCTAGCGGGAACACCGGGGAGCTGTTTTTT. The genes are TRBV9 and TRBJ2-2, with TRBD2 matching over 7 bases. CDR1 SGDLS and CDR2 YYNGEE come from the germline V gene. The CDR3 totals 16 residues. The trim removed 1 base at V and 1 base at J, leaving 4 bases unmatched.

The chain employs TRBV18 and TRBJ2-3; a weak D match, TRBD2 (7 bases). The CDR3 is 14 amino acids. The germline V gene has CDR1 KGHSH and CDR2 LQKENI. V gave up 3 bases and J gave up 6 bases, with 13 bases separating them. The CDR3 loop reads CASSPSEGGDTQYF. The DNA of the CDR3 is TGTGCCAGCTCACCGTCGGAGGGGGGGGATACGCAGTATTTT.

The genes are TRBV7-6 and TRBJ2-5; the D is unclear. This CDR3 has 15 residues. Trimming shortened V by 0 bases and J by 1 base, and 9 bases separated the two germline ends. CDR1 and CDR2 from the germline V gene are SGHVS and FNYEAQ. DNA for the CDR3: TGTGCCAGCAGCTTAGCTCCCGGACCCCAAGAGACCCAGTACTTC. It translates to CASSLAPGPQETQYF.

This clonotype has only one observation. This sequence joins TRBV12-3 or TRBV12-4 and TRBJ1-1; 11 bases agree with TRBD1. This CDR3 region has 16 residues. V lost 6 bases to trimming and J lost 4 bases; unmatched junction nucleotides: 10. This CDR3 reads CASREGTGGSATEAFF. CDR3 DNA: TGTGCCAGCAGGGAAGGGACAGGGGGTTCAGCCACTGAAGCTTTCTTT.

A single count supports this clonotype. The V gene is TRBV30, the J gene TRBJ2-7; D call uncertain. Germline assignment: CDR1 GTSNPN and CDR2 SVGIG (reference sequence). Trimming left V 3 bases short and J 6 bases short, with 18 bases between. This CDR3 has 14 residues. CDR3 bases: TGTGCCTGGAGGAGTTGGGGTACATTGAGCGAGCAGTACTTC. Amino acids: CAWRSWGTLSEQYF.

This chain uses TRBV5-4 with TRBJ1-2; tentatively, D is TRBD1 (5 bases). This CDR3 spans 13 amino acids. Per germline, CDR1 SGHNT and CDR2 YYREEE (reference sequence). V was pared by 2 bases and J by 4 bases, with 9 bases between. CDR3 in DNA: TGTGCCAGCAGCTTCAGGGAGGGCTATGGCTACACCTTC. It is translated as CASSFREGYGYTF.

The chain joins TRBV29-1 to TRBJ1-1; D remains unclear. CDR1 is SQVTM, CDR2 ANQGSEA, per germline. Between the trimmed V and J ends, which lost 4 bases and 4 bases, there was a span of 10 bases. This CDR3 has 12 amino acids. DNA of the CDR3: TGCAGCGTTGCTTGGGGATTCACTGAAGCTTTCTTT. Amino acid sequence: CSVAWGFTEAFF.

This rearrangement joins TRBV29-1 to TRBJ1-5; 9 bases are shared with TRBD1. CDR3 size: 14 residues. With V trimmed by 7 bases and J by 1 base, 5 bases remained unmatched. Germline CDR1 is SQVTM and CDR2 is ANQGSEA. The CDR3 sequence is CSAADRGSNQPQHF. The CDR3 DNA sequence: TGCAGCGCCGCTGACAGGGGGAGCAATCAGCCCCAGCATTTT.

The chain couples TRBV7-6 to TRBJ1-3; no reliable D call. The CDR3 runs to 15 residues. Between the trimmed V and J ends, which lost 3 bases and 2 bases, there was a span of 11 bases. The V gene's germline CDR1 is SGHVS and CDR2 FNYEAQ. CDR3 sequence (DNA): TGTGCCAGCAGCTTTGGACCCCATGCTGGAAACACCATATATTTT. Encoded protein: CASSFGPHAGNTIYF.

This clonotype came up once. V usage is TRBV15 and J usage is TRBJ1-1; D not resolved. CDR3 length equals 13 residues. Trimming shortened V by 5 bases and J by 0 bases, and 7 bases separated the two germline ends. The germline V gene has CDR1 LNHNV and CDR2 YYDKDF (reference sequence). CDR3 DNA sequence: TGTGCCACCAGCGGCCAGATGAACACTGAAGCTTTCTTT. Amino acids: CATSGQMNTEAFF.

The gene calls are TRBV6-6 and TRBJ2-4; 8 bases align to TRBD1. The junction had 15 bases not matched to a gene; V was cut back by 6 bases and J by 8 bases. The germline V gene has CDR1 MNHNY and CDR2 SVGAGI (reference sequence). The CDR3 has 16 residues. CDR3 residues: CASRPPLGTGGDIQYF. CDR3 sequence (DNA): TGTGCCAGCAGGCCCCCGCTCGGCACAGGGGGTGACATTCAGTACTTC.

The V and J genes are TRBV29-1 and TRBJ1-2; D not certain. CDR1 is SQVTM, CDR2 ANQGSEA, per germline. The CDR3 has 13 amino acids. V lost 5 bases, J lost 5 bases, and 15 bases lay in between. The CDR3 here is CSVCRQQNYGYTF. The CDR3 DNA is TGCAGCGTTTGTAGGCAACAGAATTATGGCTACACCTTC.

The J gene is TRBJ2-7, the V gene TRBV29-1; perhaps TRBD1 as D (6 bases). Trimming shortened V by 6 bases and J by 4 bases, and 16 bases separated the two germline ends. Per the germline V gene, CDR1 is SQVTM and CDR2 is ANQGSEA. The CDR3 totals 13 residues. The CDR3 is CSVVRDTAYEQYF. CDR3 in DNA: TGCAGCGTGGTCAGGGACACAGCGTACGAGCAGTACTTC.

This clonotype was observed once. This sequence joins TRBV29-1 and TRBJ1-1, with D hard to call. CDR1 is SQVTM, CDR2 ANQGSEA, per germline. Trimming stripped 7 bases from V and 7 bases from J, with 13 bases between. There are 11 residues in the CDR3. The CDR3 DNA follows: TGCAGCGCCGAGGGCGTGGGTGAAGCTTTCTTT. Its protein product is CSAEGVGEAFF. Variable domain in full (rest from reference TRBV29-1 and TRBJ1-1): SAVISQKPSRDICQRGTSLTIQCQVDSQVTMMFWYRQQPGQSLTLIATANQGSEATYESGFVIDKFPISRPNLTFSTLTVSNMSPEDSSIYLCSAEGVGEAFFGQGTRLTVV.

The chain employs TRBV3-1 and TRBJ1-4, with TRBD1 as a possible D gene (6 bases). CDR3 length equals 15 residues. V was shortened by 0 bases and J by 5 bases, with 10 bases between the two germline ends. CDR1 is LGHDT, CDR2 YNNKEL, per germline (reference sequence). The CDR3 nucleotides read TGTGCCAGCAGCCAAGACTGGGGGCCCAATGAAAAACTGTTTTTT. As protein: CASSQDWGPNEKLFF.

This sequence joins TRBV7-3 and TRBJ2-1; TRBD1 matches 7 bases. J was trimmed by 7 bases and V by 6 bases; bases with no gene match: 3. CDR3 length equals 12 residues. Germline CDR1 and CDR2: SGHTA and FQGTGA. CDR3 protein: CASSPDRNEQFF. CDR3 in DNA: TGTGCCAGCAGTCCGGACAGGAATGAGCAGTTCTTC.

The chain couples TRBV6-5 to TRBJ2-7, with D maybe TRBD1 (5 bases). This CDR3 has 12 amino acids. The germline CDR1 and CDR2 sequences are MNHEY and SVGAGI. V lost 8 bases and J lost 2, with 10 bases in between. The CDR3 coding sequence is TGTGCCAGCGCCCAGGGAACCTACGAGCAGTACTTC. The encoded protein is CASAQGTYEQYF.

V and J are TRBV28 and TRBJ1-5; unclear D gene. This CDR3 is 15 amino acids long. Looked up from germline, CDR1 is MDHEN and CDR2 is SYDVKM. V dropped 2 bases and J dropped 1 base, with 9 bases sitting between them. CDR3 sequence: CASSLHGSSNQPQHF. In DNA, the CDR3 is TGTGCCAGCAGTTTACATGGCTCGAGCAATCAGCCCCAGCATTTT.

The genes are TRBV15 and TRBJ2-7; a weak D match, TRBD2 (6 bases). Germline CDR1 and CDR2: LNHNV and YYDKDF (reference sequence). Trimming cost V 5 bases and J 6 bases, with 23 bases left between them. This CDR3 contains 16 residues. The CDR3: CATSVRRDAGMFEQYF. CDR3 coding DNA: TGTGCCACCAGCGTGCGTCGGGATGCGGGGATGTTCGAGCAGTACTTC.

This clonotype was counted once. The chain uses TRBV20-1 and TRBJ2-1, with D hard to call. Germline CDR1 is DFQATT and CDR2 is SNEGSKA (reference sequence). V was clipped by 3 bases and J by 3 bases, with 15 bases between them. The CDR3 is made up of 15 amino acids. The CDR3 reads CSASYRAFNYNEQFF. The DNA for the CDR3 is TGCAGTGCTAGTTACCGGGCGTTTAACTACAATGAGCAGTTCTTC.

The chain links TRBV25-1 to TRBJ2-5; D is ambiguous. The CDR3 totals 14 residues. CDR1 is MGHDK and CDR2 is SYGVNS in the germline V gene. Trimming removed 5 bases from V and 1 base from J, with 11 bases in between. CDR3 bases: TGTGCCAGCAGTTCTACCGGACGCCAAGAGACCCAGTACTTC. Its protein product is CASSSTGRQETQYF.

V is TRBV14 and J is TRBJ2-1; no firm D call. The CDR3 runs 16 residues. Trimming left V 4 bases short and J 0 bases short, with 13 bases between. Per the germline V gene, CDR1 is SGHDN and CDR2 is FVKESK. The DNA for the CDR3 is TGTGCCAGCAGCCCGCCCCCCCCGTCCTCCTACAATGAGCAGTTCTTC. This encodes CASSPPPPSSYNEQFF.

The genes are TRBV20-1 and TRBJ2-1; TRBD1 is a possible D gene (5 bases). Germline V gene lookup returns CDR1 DFQATT and CDR2 SNEGSKA (reference sequence). This CDR3 comprises 11 residues. The ends were cut back, 5 bases at V and 5 bases at J, with 7 bases in the middle. The CDR3 DNA reads TGCAGTGCTGGACAAGACAATGAGCAGTTCTTC. It encodes CSAGQDNEQFF.